A selection of T cell receptor beta chains follows, all from one sample in a study of blood T cell repertoires in COVID-19. Clones were sequenced by immunoSEQ multiplex PCR, and TCRdb holds only the in-frame ones, with some missing. This repertoire shows over 70,000 clones, 88% found once; its top ten account for roughly 10%. The sequencing sample was made of peripheral blood. The receptors were sampled from an older man with acute or convalescent COVID-19. Both conserved end residues are part of each CDR3. The D gene is left open where the match is weak. Some rows have no size entry. The others give once, few or many, or a class for an expanded clone.

J gene,clone size,V gene,D gene,CDR3 DNA,CDR3 protein
TRBJ2-7,-,TRBV7-2,-,TGTGCCAGCAGCCCACCCGGGACAATAAGCTCCATGGGGGAGCAGTACTTC,CASSPPGTISSMGEQYF
TRBJ2-1,-,TRBV7-9,-,TGTGCCAGCAGCTTTAGGTTACAGGGTGAGCAGTTCTTC,CASSFRLQGEQFF
TRBJ2-3,-,TRBV5-5,-,TGTGCCAGCGTCTATTCGTGGGGCTTAGATACGCAGTATTTT,CASVYSWGLDTQYF
TRBJ1-6,-,TRBV9,-,TGTGCCAGCAGCTCTACAGGGCGCGGCTCACCCCTCCACTTT,CASSSTGRGSPLHF
TRBJ2-5,few,TRBV7-2,TRBD2,TGTGCCAGCAGCTCCACAGCGGGAGCCAGTGTGACCCAGTACTTC,CASSSTAGASVTQYF
TRBJ1-5,-,TRBV7-2,-,TGTGCCAGCAGCCGGCCAGGGTCGGGCAATCAGCCCCAGCATTTT,CASSRPGSGNQPQHF
TRBJ2-3,-,TRBV12-3/TRBV12-4,-,TGTGCCAGCAGTTCATTAGATACGCAGTATTTT,CASSSLDTQYF
TRBJ1-1,-,TRBV9,-,TGTGCCAGCAGCACAGCGGGTTTTTCTTCCGAAGCTTTCTTT,CASSTAGFSSEAFF
TRBJ1-2,-,TRBV9,-,TGTGCCAGCAGCGCCCCCGACAGAATATCTCTGAACTATGGCTACACCTTC,CASSAPDRISLNYGYTF
TRBJ2-3,-,TRBV7-9,TRBD2,TGTGCCAGCAGTCAAACTAGCGGGGTCACAGATACGCAGTATTTT,CASSQTSGVTDTQYF
TRBJ2-1,-,TRBV6-5,-,TGTGCCAGCAGTACCCGACTAGGAGGGGTCAATGAGCAGTTCTTC,CASSTRLGGVNEQFF
TRBJ1-2,-,TRBV18,TRBD1,TGTGCCAGCTCACCACCACTACAGGGGAACTATGGCTACACCTTC,CASSPPLQGNYGYTF
TRBJ2-1,few,TRBV6-5,-,TGTGCCAGCAGTCCAATAACTGGGCACAATGAGCAGTTCTTC,CASSPITGHNEQFF
TRBJ2-2,once,TRBV7-9,-,TGTGCCAGCAGCGGGGACTCCTACACCGGGGAGCTGTTTTTT,CASSGDSYTGELFF
TRBJ2-7,-,TRBV5-1,-,TGCGCCAGCAGCTTGGGACTAGGTGGGAGTACGAGGGAGCAGTACTTC,CASSLGLGGSTREQYF
TRBJ2-2,-,TRBV7-2,-,TGTGCCAGCAGCTTAGGCGGGACTCTCATGGAGCTGTTTTTT,CASSLGGTLMELFF
TRBJ2-7,once,TRBV21-1,-,TGTGCCAGCAGCAAAACATACGAGCAGTACTTC,CASSKTYEQYF